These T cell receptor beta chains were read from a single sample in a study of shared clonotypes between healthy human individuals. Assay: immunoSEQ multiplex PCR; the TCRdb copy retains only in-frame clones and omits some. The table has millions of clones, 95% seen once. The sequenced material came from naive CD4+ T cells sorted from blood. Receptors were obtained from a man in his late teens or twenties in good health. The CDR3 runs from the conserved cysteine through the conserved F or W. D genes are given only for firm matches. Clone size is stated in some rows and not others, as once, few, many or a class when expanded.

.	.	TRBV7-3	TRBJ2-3	CASSLDPADTQYF	TGTGCCAGCAGCCTGGACCCAGCAGATACGCAGTATTTT
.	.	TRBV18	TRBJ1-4	CASSPLHEKLFF	TGTGCCAGCTCACCACTCCATGAAAAACTGTTTTTT
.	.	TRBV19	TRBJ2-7	CASSIGARLGTPYEQYF	TGTGCCAGTAGTATTGGGGCACGATTAGGGACGCCCTACGAGCAGTACTTC
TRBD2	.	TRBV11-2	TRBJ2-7	CASSPGTTPREQYF	TGTGCCAGCAGTCCCGGGACTACCCCACGGGAGCAGTACTTC
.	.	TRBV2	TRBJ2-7	CARGRPKGYEQYF	TGTGCCAGGGGGAGGCCTAAGGGCTACGAGCAGTACTTC
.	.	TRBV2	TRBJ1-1	CASSPRAVNTEAFF	TGTGCCAGCAGCCCCAGGGCGGTGAACACTGAAGCTTTCTTT
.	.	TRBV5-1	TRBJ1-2	CASSLDPYGYTF	TGCGCCAGCAGCCTCGACCCCTATGGCTACACCTTC
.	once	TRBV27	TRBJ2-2	CASKVWTVNNTGELFF	TGTGCCAGCAAGGTTTGGACAGTTAATAACACCGGGGAGCTGTTTTTT
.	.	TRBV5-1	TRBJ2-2	CASSLGILNTGELFF	TGCGCCAGCAGCTTGGGTATTTTGAACACCGGGGAGCTGTTTTTT
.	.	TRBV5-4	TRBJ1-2	CASSLGAGTNYGYTF	TGTGCCAGCAGCTTGGGAGCAGGGACGAACTATGGCTACACCTTC
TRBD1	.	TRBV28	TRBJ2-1	CASSQTGVGEQFF	TGTGCCAGCAGTCAGACAGGGGTGGGGGAGCAGTTCTTC
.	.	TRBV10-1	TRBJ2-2	CASSPDWNTGELFF	TGCGCCAGCAGCCCCGACTGGAACACCGGGGAGCTGTTTTTT
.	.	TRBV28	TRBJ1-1	CASSLSGANTEAFF	TGTGCCAGCAGTTTATCGGGGGCAAACACTGAAGCTTTCTTT
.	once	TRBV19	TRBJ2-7	CASSIRTFYEQYF	TGTGCCAGTAGTATTAGGACTTTCTACGAGCAGTACTTC
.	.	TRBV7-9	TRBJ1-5	CASSSYTQPQHF	TGTGCCAGCAGCTCCTACACGCAGCCCCAGCATTTT
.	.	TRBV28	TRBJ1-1	CASSLVGAGRENTEAFF	TGTGCCAGCAGTTTAGTGGGGGCCGGCAGAGAAAACACTGAAGCTTTCTTT